These 18 T cell receptor beta chains came from one sample sequenced in a study of blood T cell repertoires in COVID-19. Profiled with immunoSEQ multiplex PCR; TCRdb holds only in-frame clones, not every one. The table has 90,000 to 120,000 clones, around 88% seen once. Sequenced material: peripheral blood. All receptors derive from a man in his forties or fifties with active or convalescent COVID-19.

This clone was seen a handful of times. The chain employs TRBV10-3 and TRBJ2-1; a weak D match, TRBD2 (5 bases). The CDR3 is 11 amino acids. Trimming took off 11 bases at V and 5 bases at J, with 10 bases between the two ends. Germline assignment: CDR1 ENHRY and CDR2 SYGVKD. CDR3 sequence: CASRRDNEQFF. CDR3 bases: TGTGCCTCAAGGCGGGACAATGAGCAGTTCTTC.

V and J are TRBV15 and TRBJ1-5; no firm D call. CDR3 length equals 15 residues. Germline CDR1 and CDR2: LNHNV and YYDKDF (reference sequence). V lost 0 bases, J lost 6 bases, and 12 bases lay in between. Here the CDR3 reads CATSRDRSVSQPQHF. The CDR3 coding sequence is TGTGCCACCAGCAGAGATCGTTCAGTAAGTCAGCCCCAGCATTTT. The full variable domain, its missing parts supplied by reference TRBV15 and TRBJ1-5, is DAMVIQNPRYQVTQFGKPVTLSCSQTLNHNVMYWYQQKSSQAPKLLFHYYDKDFNNEADTPDNFQSRRPNTSFCFLDIRSPGLGDTAMYLCATSRDRSVSQPQHFGDGTRLSIL.

The genes are TRBV7-2 and TRBJ2-1; TRBD2 is a possible D gene (6 bases). The V end lost 5 bases, the J end lost 4 bases, and 15 bases lay between the germline ends. Germline-derived CDR1 and CDR2 are SGHTA and FQGNSA. There are 15 residues in the CDR3. The CDR3 sequence: CASSRDSNVYNEQFF. The CDR3 DNA reads TGTGCCAGCAGCCGGGACTCAAACGTTTACAATGAGCAGTTCTTC.

This sequence joins TRBV2 and TRBJ2-3, with D possibly TRBD2 on 6 matching bases. V was trimmed by 6 bases and J by 1 base, leaving 14 bases between them. The CDR3 loop spans 15 amino acids. Germline V gives CDR1 SNHLY, CDR2 FYNNEI. In DNA, the CDR3 is TGTGCCAGCAGCCTCGGGGGAGCGGGCACAGATACGCAGTATTTT. Translating gives CASSLGGAGTDTQYF.

V is TRBV2 and J is TRBJ2-1; 11 positions agree with TRBD2. CDR3 size: 16 residues. The junction had 8 bases not matched to a gene; V was cut back by 6 bases and J by 4 bases. Germline assignment: CDR1 SNHLY and CDR2 FYNNEI. CDR3 bases: TGTGCCAGCAGCACAACTAGCGGGAGTAGGTACAATGAGCAGTTCTTC. Translated, it gives CASSTTSGSRYNEQFF. Full variable domain (missing parts from reference TRBV2 and TRBJ2-1): EPEVTQTPSHQVTQMGQEVILRCVPISNHLYFYWYRQILGQKVEFLVSFYNNEISEKSEIFDDQFSVERPDGSNFTLKIRSTKLEDSAMYFCASSTTSGSRYNEQFFGPGTRLTVL.

The chain employs TRBV6-2 or TRBV6-3 and TRBJ1-2; D is undetermined. The germline gives CDR1 MNHEY, CDR2 SVGEGT. This CDR3 is built from 11 residues. Trimming took 0 bases from V and 8 from J, leaving 4 bases between them. The CDR3 bases are TGTGCCAGCAGTTACTCGAGCGGCTACACCTTC. Translation: CASSYSSGYTF.

The genes are TRBV19 and TRBJ2-4; D may be TRBD1 (6 bases). V was trimmed by 3 bases and J by 0 bases, leaving 9 bases between them. The CDR3 covers 15 residues. CDR1 is LNHDA, CDR2 SQIVND, per germline (reference sequence). CDR3 sequence (DNA): TGTGCCAGTAGTATCTGGGACACAGCCAAAAACATTCAGTACTTC. It codes for CASSIWDTAKNIQYF.

The chain carries TRBV4-3 and TRBJ1-1; no clear D gene. Germline CDR1 is LGHNA and CDR2 is YSLEER. Between the trimmed V and J ends, which lost 1 base and 7 bases, there was a span of 19 bases. This CDR3 has 16 amino acids. CDR3 sequence reads: CASSQGWPQVRSEAFF. The CDR3 DNA reads TGCGCCAGCAGCCAAGGGTGGCCGCAGGTCCGTAGTGAAGCTTTCTTT.

V usage is TRBV6-4 and J usage is TRBJ2-2; D gene uncertain. The length of the CDR3 is 14 residues. The germline V and J ends were trimmed by 3 bases and 1 base, with 6 bases remaining between them. Germline V gene lookup returns CDR1 MRHNA and CDR2 SNTAGT. In DNA, the CDR3 is TGTGCCAGCAGTGAGCAGCGGAACACCGGGGAGCTGTTTTTT. Translation gives CASSEQRNTGELFF.

The chain has TRBV28 and TRBJ2-2; 8 nucleotides match TRBD2. The junction had 9 bases not matched to a gene; V was cut back by 5 bases and J by 4 bases. This CDR3 spans 16 amino acids. Germline V gene sequence: CDR1 MDHEN, CDR2 SYDVKM. CDR3 region: CASSPSAGVTTGELFF. DNA for the CDR3: TGTGCCAGCAGTCCCTCAGCGGGAGTTACCACCGGGGAGCTGTTTTTT.

The sample holds a few counts of this clone. The chain carries TRBV12-3 or TRBV12-4 and TRBJ1-2; 8 positions agree with TRBD1. The CDR3 loop spans 13 amino acids. Trimming removed 6 bases from V and 7 bases from J; junction bases left unmatched: 7. This chain's CDR3 is CASSQTGVGGYTF. The CDR3 nucleotides are TGTGCCAGCAGCCAGACAGGGGTCGGTGGCTACACCTTC.

This clone has a single count. The chain recombines TRBV29-1 with TRBJ2-1, with D uncertain. CDR1 and CDR2 from the germline V gene are SQVTM and ANQGSEA. Between the trimmed V and J ends, which lost 8 bases and 0 bases, there was a span of 17 bases. The CDR3 has 15 residues. The CDR3 DNA follows: TGCAGCTTTTGGGCACGGAACGGCTCCTACAATGAGCAGTTCTTC. Residues: CSFWARNGSYNEQFF.

The chain uses TRBV7-2 and TRBJ2-1; 10 bases are shared with TRBD1. This CDR3 has 16 amino acids. Trimming cost V 2 bases and J 6 bases; bases outside gene matches: 7. The V gene's germline CDR1 is SGHTA and CDR2 FQGNSA. The DNA for the CDR3 is TGTGCCAGCAGCTTAACGTCGGGACAGGGGCGCAATGAGCAGTTCTTC. Its translation is CASSLTSGQGRNEQFF. Full variable domain (remainder filled in from reference TRBV7-2 and TRBJ2-1): GAGVSQSPSNKVTEKGKDVELRCDPISGHTALYWYRQSLGQGLEFLIYFQGNSAPDKSGLPSDRFSAERTGGSVSTLTIQRTQQEDSAVYLCASSLTSGQGRNEQFFGPGTRLTVL.

This rearrangement joins TRBV4-1 to TRBJ1-6, with D perhaps TRBD1 (5 bases). V shed 2 bases and J shed 4 bases, with 12 bases lying between them. Germline-derived CDR1 and CDR2 are MGHRA and YSYEKL. The CDR3 contains 16 residues. DNA for the CDR3: TGCGCCAGCAGCCAATTCGGGGGATTTTATAATTCACCCCTCCACTTT. Encoded protein: CASSQFGGFYNSPLHF.

The gene calls are TRBV28 and TRBJ1-2; TRBD1 matches 7 bases. Germline trimming cut 3 bases from V and 8 bases from J; bases unmatched to any gene: 6. Germline CDR1 and CDR2: MDHEN and SYDVKM. The CDR3 is made up of 13 amino acids. The CDR3 protein is CASSLTGYTGYTF. Written as DNA, the CDR3 is TGTGCCAGCAGTTTGACAGGGTACACGGGCTACACCTTC.

V usage is TRBV2 and J usage is TRBJ1-4; 8 positions match TRBD1. Trimming took 2 bases from V and 8 from J; bases not matched to a gene: 7. CDR1 and CDR2 from the germline V gene are SNHLY and FYNNEI. The CDR3 runs to 15 residues. CDR3 bases: TGTGCCAGCAGTGAACCCGACAGGGGACTAGAAAAACTGTTTTTT. This translates into CASSEPDRGLEKLFF. Combining the CDR3 with reference TRBV2 and TRBJ1-4 gives the whole variable domain EPEVTQTPSHQVTQMGQEVILRCVPISNHLYFYWYRQILGQKVEFLVSFYNNEISEKSEIFDDQFSVERPDGSNFTLKIRSTKLEDSAMYFCASSEPDRGLEKLFFGSGTQLSVL.

The chain is built from TRBV5-5 and TRBJ2-7, with 9 bases aligning to TRBD2. Losses at the gene ends were 0 bases for V and 3 bases for J; bases not matched to a gene: 10. From germline, CDR1 is SGHKS and CDR2 YYEKEE (reference sequence). The CDR3 consists of 17 residues. CDR3: CASSLAEGSGGIYEQYF. The CDR3 DNA follows: TGTGCCAGCAGCTTGGCCGAGGGTAGCGGGGGTATCTACGAGCAGTACTTC.

The table lists this clone with a count of one. V gene TRBV5-1 combines with J gene TRBJ1-1; 11 bases are shared with TRBD1. The ends lost 4 bases at V and 0 bases at J; junction bases unmatched: 8. Germline assignment: CDR1 SGHRS and CDR2 YFSETQ. This CDR3 comprises 17 residues. CDR3 protein: CASSRTDRGRLNTEAFF. CDR3 in DNA: TGCGCCAGCAGCAGAACGGACAGGGGGCGCCTGAACACTGAAGCTTTCTTT.